This TCR beta chain is drawn from a study of blood T cells in healthy people across ages. A few counts support this clonotype. V dropped 2 bases and J dropped 5 bases, with 9 bases sitting between them. Per germline, CDR1 SQVTM and CDR2 ANQGSEA. The CDR3 sequence is 12 residues long. Combining a sample-barcoded 5' primer with a J-beta primer mix, a second PCR ran for roughly 7 to 12 cycles. TCRdb used MiXCR to reprocess the 5' RACE reads, holding one entry per CDR3 protein. Of about 1 million distinct CDR3 sequences listed, 40% to 50% are singletons. The chain is built from TRBV29-1 and TRBJ1-1, with D maybe TRBD1 (6 bases). The sequencing sample was made of blood. The TCR was taken from an older woman in good health. For the CDR3, the DNA is TGCAGCGTTGAAACAGGGAGGACTGAAGCTTTCTTT. Residues: CSVETGRTEAFF.